Presented here are 11 T cell receptor beta chains from one specimen sequenced in a study of blood T cells in healthy people across ages (dated by TCRdb to about 2015). Library preparation used 5' RACE. A second PCR of roughly 7 to 11 cycles was performed with a sample-barcoded 5' primer and a J-beta primer mix. TCRdb reworked the public reads: Q25 trimming with fastp, MiXCR clone assembly, productive beta chains retained. Every distinct CDR3 protein forms one entry, paired with its most common genes and DNA. The sample table records over 1,500,000 distinct CDR3 sequences; about two fifths of these occur just once. The ten largest clones represent under 30% of the sample. The sequenced sample was blood. The receptors shown here come from a human donor in good health.

This clonotype was recorded a few times. This chain joins TRBV6-4 and TRBJ2-4; D gene ambiguous. The V gene lost 9 bases and the J gene lost 8 bases, with 11 bases spanning the gap. The CDR3 contains 11 residues. CDR1 is MRHNA and CDR2 is SNTAGT in the germline V gene. DNA for the CDR3: TGTGCCAGGGGGTGGCCCGACATTCAGTACTTC. Translation: CARGWPDIQYF.

This chain links TRBV7-2 with TRBJ1-2; unclear D gene. The germline CDR1 and CDR2 sequences are SGHTA and FQGNSA. Deletions cut 0 bases from V and 4 bases from J, with 12 bases between. The CDR3 loop spans 15 amino acids. The DNA for the CDR3 is TGTGCCAGCAGCTTAGCGCTTATCAGGAGCTATGGCTACACCTTC. Amino acids: CASSLALIRSYGYTF.

The CDR3, as DNA: TGTGCCAGCAGCCCGCAACACGGATCGGCCCTCCACTTT. Translation gives CASSPQHGSALHF. This chain connects TRBV9 to TRBJ1-6; D remains ambiguous. This CDR3 spans 13 amino acids. Germline V gene data show CDR1 as SGDLS and CDR2 as YYNGEE. Between the trimmed V and J ends, which lost 4 bases and 14 bases, there was a span of 16 bases.

This chain joins TRBV24-1 and TRBJ2-1; perhaps TRBD1 as D (7 bases). CDR3 length: 15 residues. The V gene lost 1 base and the J gene lost 8 bases, with 14 bases spanning the gap. In germline, CDR1 is KGHDR, CDR2 SFDVKD. Written as DNA, the CDR3 is TGTGCCACCAGTGATTTCGGAGGGGGCATCGATGAGCAGTTCTTC. Amino acids: CATSDFGGGIDEQFF.

This clonotype was detected only a few times. V and J are TRBV4-2 and TRBJ1-3, with 7 nucleotides matching TRBD1. CDR1 is LGHNA, CDR2 YNFKEQ, per germline. This CDR3 comprises 15 residues. The V segment lost 3 bases and the J segment 4 bases; nucleotides outside the gene matches: 6. CDR3 in DNA: TGTGCCAGCAGCCAGACAGGGTGGGAAGGAAACACCATATATTTT. Its translation: CASSQTGWEGNTIYF.

V and J are TRBV5-1 and TRBJ2-3; TRBD1 aligns across 8 bases. The V segment lost 4 bases and the J segment 8 bases; nucleotides outside the gene matches: 12. Germline CDR1 is SGHRS and CDR2 is YFSETQ. The CDR3 consists of 15 residues. The CDR3 sequence: CASSPDRAGIGTQYF. The CDR3 DNA follows: TGCGCCAGCAGCCCGGACAGGGCCGGGATTGGTACGCAGTATTTT.

The V gene is TRBV7-2, the J gene TRBJ2-7, with TRBD2 identical over 13 bases. The CDR3 is 17 amino acids. Germline V gene sequence: CDR1 SGHTA, CDR2 FQGNSA. V gave up 5 bases and J gave up 1 base; unmatched junction bases: 8. This CDR3 is CASSHRTSGGHSYEQYF. CDR3 coding DNA: TGTGCCAGCAGCCATCGGACTAGCGGGGGCCATTCCTACGAGCAGTACTTC.

This clonotype was counted at least ten times. The rearrangement uses TRBV2 and TRBJ2-3, with D uncertain. This CDR3 has 11 residues. Germline CDR1 is SNHLY and CDR2 is FYNNEI. Trimming took off 8 bases at V and 4 bases at J, with 7 bases between the two ends. The CDR3 DNA reads as TGTGCCAGCCTGGTAGCAGATACGCAGTATTTT. Encoded protein: CASLVADTQYF.

The chain recombines TRBV7-2 with TRBJ2-1, with D tentatively TRBD2 (6 bases). Trimming took 4 bases from V and 7 from J, leaving 20 bases between them. Looked up from germline, CDR1 is SGHTA and CDR2 is FQGNSA. The CDR3 has 16 residues. CDR3 DNA sequence: TGTGCCAGCAGCTCCCGGGGGTCCCCTGGGGGGAATGAGCAGTTCTTC. This encodes CASSSRGSPGGNEQFF.

The chain couples TRBV29-1 to TRBJ2-5; D gene uncertain. Germline assignment: CDR1 SQVTM and CDR2 ANQGSEA. Trimming shortened V by 2 bases and J by 7 bases, and 14 bases separated the two germline ends. The CDR3 length is 13 residues. CDR3 protein: CSVESPTIGTQYF. CDR3 DNA sequence: TGCAGCGTTGAATCCCCTACCATCGGGACCCAGTACTTC.

This sequence joins TRBV7-2 and TRBJ2-7; the match to TRBD2 covers 8 bases. CDR3 length: 16 amino acids. V gave up 2 bases and J gave up 0 bases; unmatched junction bases: 6. Germline values: CDR1 SGHTA, CDR2 FQGNSA. The CDR3: CASSLRAGDSSYEQYF. In DNA, the CDR3 is TGTGCCAGCAGCTTACGAGCGGGGGATTCCTCCTACGAGCAGTACTTC.